Listed here is a single T cell receptor beta chain. V lost 5 bases, J lost 4 bases, and 8 bases stayed unmatched. The CDR3 runs 14 residues. Germline CDR1 reads SGHNT; CDR2 reads YYREEE (reference sequence). This record belongs to a study of technical replicates of blood from several donors. Data came from immunoSEQ multiplex PCR; TCRdb stores just in-frame clones and leaves some out. The data contain some 60,000 clones, about nine tenths of them singletons. This sequence joins TRBV5-4 and TRBJ2-5; 7 positions match TRBD1. The TCR comes from a human donor in good health. Some clones in this sample may be carry-over from other donors' samples. Sequenced input: PBMCs. In nucleotides, the CDR3 is TGTGCCAGCAGTCCTGGGACAGACATAGAGACCCAGTACTTC. This translates into CASSPGTDIETQYF.